The 24 T cell receptor beta chains in this list originate from one sample, sequenced in a study of blood T cell repertoires in COVID-19. Profiling relied on immunoSEQ multiplex PCR, and the TCRdb table lists in-frame clones only, not all of them. The repertoire consists of under 150,000 clones, with roughly four fifths occurring once and the leading ten covering just under 9%. Sample: peripheral blood. The receptors derive from an elderly woman in a cohort sampled during active or convalescent COVID-19.

Turning to this clone: Additional DNA sequences in this sample encode the identical CDR3. The chain recombines TRBV19 with TRBJ2-3, with TRBD2 identical over 11 bases. Germline lookup yields CDR1 LNHDA and CDR2 SQIVND (reference sequence). The trim removed 5 bases at V and 2 bases at J, leaving 3 bases unmatched. The CDR3 spans 15 residues. CDR3 sequence: CASSPSGGITDTQYF. In DNA, the CDR3 is TGTGCCAGTAGTCCTAGCGGGGGGATCACAGATACGCAGTATTTT. Full variable domain (missing parts from reference TRBV19 and TRBJ2-3): DGGITQSPKYLFRKEGQNVTLSCEQNLNHDAMYWYRQDPGQGLRLIYYSQIVNDFQKGDIAEGYSVSREKKESFPLTVTSAQKNPTAFYLCASSPSGGITDTQYFGPGTRLTVL.

This chain connects TRBV7-6 to TRBJ2-3; maybe TRBD2 (6 bases). V gave up 1 base and J gave up 9 bases, with 11 bases separating them. This CDR3 comprises 13 residues. Germline CDR1 SGHVS, CDR2 FNYEAQ. CDR3 loop: CASSLGEARTQYF. Here the CDR3 DNA reads TGTGCCAGCAGCTTAGGGGAGGCTAGAACGCAGTATTTT. The entire variable domain, with the rest obtained from reference TRBV7-6 and TRBJ2-3, is as follows: GAGVSQSPRYKVTKRGQDVALRCDPISGHVSLYWYRQALGQGPEFLTYFNYEAQQDKSGLPNDRFSAERPEGSISTLTIQRTEQRDSAMYRCASSLGEARTQYFGPGTRLTVL.

The chain couples TRBV6-1 to TRBJ1-2; D is undetermined. The germline V gene encodes CDR1 MNHNS and CDR2 SASEGT. The length of the CDR3 is 14 residues. Trimming cost V 1 base and J 4 bases, with 10 bases left between them. CDR3 residues: CASSEVGGPYGYTF. CDR3 nucleotide sequence: TGTGCCAGCAGTGAAGTGGGAGGGCCCTATGGCTACACCTTC.

J is TRBJ2-5 and V is TRBV6-6; 9 bases line up with TRBD1. This CDR3 region has 14 residues. Germline V gene sequence: CDR1 MNHNY, CDR2 SVGAGI (reference sequence). Trimming cost V 5 bases and J 7 bases; bases outside gene matches: 8. The chain's CDR3 is CASSRTGGARTQYF. The DNA for the CDR3 is TGTGCCAGCAGTCGTACAGGGGGCGCGAGGACCCAGTACTTC.

In regard to this clone: The same CDR3 is also encoded by other DNA sequences in this sample. This chain connects TRBV2 to TRBJ2-1, with D unclear. The CDR3 contains 11 residues. Germline values: CDR1 SNHLY, CDR2 FYNNEI. Trimming removed 5 bases from V and 3 bases from J, with 2 bases in between. In DNA, the CDR3 is TGTGCCAGCAGTTACTACAATGAGCAGTTCTTC. This sequence encodes CASSYYNEQFF.

V and J are TRBV30 and TRBJ1-1; D is perhaps TRBD1 (6 bases). Trimming removed 7 bases from V and 4 bases from J, with 16 bases in between. The CDR3 loop spans 13 amino acids. CDR1 and CDR2 from the germline V gene are GTSNPN and SVGIG (reference sequence). The CDR3 DNA is TGTGCCTTGCAGGGGCCTAGCCGCACTGAAGCTTTCTTT. Its translation: CALQGPSRTEAFF.

This clone was counted between two and nine times. The chain couples TRBV2 to TRBJ1-2; D remains ambiguous. Trimming removed 4 bases at V and 2 bases at J, with 14 bases between. Germline assignment: CDR1 SNHLY and CDR2 FYNNEI. CDR3 size: 15 residues. CDR3 sequence (DNA): TGTGCCAGCAGTGCCGATCCCGGGAAAAACTATGGCTACACCTTC. Translated: CASSADPGKNYGYTF. Together with reference TRBV2 and TRBJ1-2, the CDR3 gives the full variable domain: EPEVTQTPSHQVTQMGQEVILRCVPISNHLYFYWYRQILGQKVEFLVSFYNNEISEKSEIFDDQFSVERPDGSNFTLKIRSTKLEDSAMYFCASSADPGKNYGYTFGSGTRLTVV.

The chain combines TRBV4-2 with TRBJ1-2; 7 bases are shared with TRBD1. This CDR3 has 16 residues. V gave up 1 base and J gave up 7 bases; unmatched junction bases: 12. CDR1 LGHNA and CDR2 YNFKEQ come from the germline V gene. In DNA form, the CDR3 reads TGTGCCAGCAGCCAAGTCCTGACAGGGTTGATGGGTGGCTACACCTTC. Translating gives CASSQVLTGLMGGYTF.

The CDR3 region is CASSLGSGDTQYF. In DNA form, the CDR3 reads TGTGCCAGCAGCTTAGGGTCGGGAGATACGCAGTATTTT. This chain links TRBV11-3 with TRBJ2-3; D call uncertain. Germline lookup yields CDR1 SGHNT and CDR2 YENEEA. The germline V and J ends were trimmed by 1 base and 5 bases, with 7 bases remaining between them. The CDR3 runs to 13 residues. Full variable domain (missing parts from reference TRBV11-3 and TRBJ2-3): EAGVVQSPRYKIIEKKQPVAFWCNPISGHNTLYWYLQNLGQGPELLIRYENEEAVDDSQLPKDRFSAERLKGVDSTLKIQPAELGDSAVYLCASSLGSGDTQYFGPGTRLTVL.

The rearrangement joins TRBV24-1 to TRBJ1-1; the D is unclear. CDR1 KGHDR and CDR2 SFDVKD come from the germline V gene. V was clipped by 10 bases and J by 3 bases, with 14 bases between them. This CDR3 comprises 13 residues. The CDR3 is CATSAGVDTEAFF. CDR3 DNA sequence: TGTGCCACTTCAGCGGGTGTCGACACTGAAGCTTTCTTT.

This clone was detected once. This chain uses TRBV9 with TRBJ2-1; 8 bases map to TRBD1. Germline assignment: CDR1 SGDLS and CDR2 YYNGEE. The CDR3 consists of 15 residues. J gave up 6 bases and V 3 bases, and 8 bases lay outside the gene matches. The CDR3 is CASSGGTGFLNEQFF. The CDR3 DNA sequence: TGTGCCAGCAGCGGAGGGACAGGATTCCTCAATGAGCAGTTCTTC.

This chain links TRBV18 with TRBJ1-1, with 7 bases aligning to TRBD1. This CDR3 comprises 14 residues. Looked up from germline, CDR1 is KGHSH and CDR2 is LQKENI. J lost 4 bases, V lost 4 bases, and 6 bases had no gene match. The CDR3 nucleotides are TGTGCCAGCTCACAGGACAGGAGGATCACTGAAGCTTTCTTT. This translates into CASSQDRRITEAFF.

This chain joins TRBV28 and TRBJ2-3; D call uncertain. The CDR3 extends over 14 amino acids. The germline V gene has CDR1 MDHEN and CDR2 SYDVKM. Trimming pared 6 bases from V and 3 bases from J, leaving 13 bases between. As DNA, the CDR3 is TGTGCCAGCAGACCCCATGGGCTGACAGATACGCAGTATTTT. Amino acids: CASRPHGLTDTQYF.

The chain recombines TRBV5-4 with TRBJ1-2; 8 bases fit TRBD1. Trimming at V came to 0 bases and at J to 4 bases, leaving 2 bases not matched to a gene. Looked up from germline, CDR1 is SGHNT and CDR2 is YYREEE (reference sequence). The CDR3 loop spans 14 amino acids. The CDR3 sequence is CASSLAGQVYGYTF. CDR3 nucleotide sequence: TGTGCCAGCAGCTTGGCGGGACAGGTCTATGGCTACACCTTC.

This chain connects TRBV6-5 to TRBJ1-2; D uncertain. Germline-derived CDR1 and CDR2 are MNHEY and SVGAGI. The CDR3 is 15 residues long. Trimming removed 0 bases from V and 6 bases from J, with 14 bases in between. The CDR3 nucleotides are TGTGCCAGCAGTTACTCTGGCACCAGTGTCGATGGCTACACCTTC. It is translated as CASSYSGTSVDGYTF.

The V call is TRBV3-1 (or the pseudogene TRBV3-2), the J call TRBJ1-6; D is uncertain. Per germline, CDR1 LGHDT and CDR2 YNNKEL (reference sequence). There are 15 residues in the CDR3. The V gene lost 2 bases and the J gene lost 7 bases, with 12 bases spanning the gap. This CDR3 reads CASSQNGVRNSPLHF. The CDR3 region has the DNA TGTGCCAGCAGCCAAAACGGCGTGAGGAATTCACCCCTCCACTTT.

The V and J genes are TRBV9 and TRBJ2-1; D perhaps matches TRBD2 (6 bases). The CDR3 loop spans 12 amino acids. CDR1 SGDLS and CDR2 YYNGEE come from the germline V gene. V was shortened by 5 bases and J by 7 bases, with 10 bases between the two germline ends. The DNA for the CDR3 is TGTGCCAGCAGTCAGGACTATAATGAGCAGTTCTTC. Translation: CASSQDYNEQFF.

The gene calls are TRBV5-1 and TRBJ2-2; D gene unclear. Germline V lookup: CDR1 SGHRS, CDR2 YFSETQ. The CDR3 is made up of 16 amino acids. The germline V and J ends were trimmed by 3 bases and 4 bases, with 16 bases remaining between them. CDR3 bases: TGCGCCAGCAGCTCTGGCGGCCTTTGGCGCACCGGGGAGCTGTTTTTT. It codes for CASSSGGLWRTGELFF.

The V and J genes are TRBV18 and TRBJ2-6; weak D call: TRBD1 (6 bases). The CDR3 totals 15 residues. CDR1 is KGHSH, CDR2 LQKENI, per germline. V dropped 4 bases and J dropped 4 bases, with 11 bases sitting between them. In DNA form, the CDR3 reads TGTGCCAGCTCACTCCAGGGGTCCGGGGCCAACGTCCTGACTTTC. Its protein product is CASSLQGSGANVLTF. Filled out from reference TRBV18 and TRBJ2-6, the complete variable domain reads NAGVMQNPRHLVRRRGQEARLRCSPMKGHSHVYWYRQLPEEGLKFMVYLQKENIIDESGMPKERFSAEFPKEGPSILRIQQVVRGDSAAYFCASSLQGSGANVLTFGAGSRLTVL.

This clone showed up just once. V is TRBV10-3 and J is TRBJ2-3, with 7 bases matching TRBD2. Per germline, CDR1 ENHRY and CDR2 SYGVKD. Trimming took 6 bases from V and 5 from J; bases not matched to a gene: 5. This CDR3 is built from 13 residues. The CDR3 DNA reads as TGTGCCATCAGGCTAGCGGCGATAGATACGCAGTATTTT. Amino acids: CAIRLAAIDTQYF.

This chain uses TRBV25-1 with TRBJ2-5; TRBD2 is a possible D gene (6 bases). This CDR3 has 14 amino acids. The V and J ends lost 3 bases and 4 bases respectively, with 12 bases between them. Germline V gene sequence: CDR1 MGHDK, CDR2 SYGVNS. The CDR3 here is CASSDTAGIETQYF. The CDR3 nucleotides read TGTGCCAGCAGTGATACGGCGGGAATAGAGACCCAGTACTTC. The full variable domain, in which reference TRBV25-1 and TRBJ2-5 provide the parts outside the CDR3, is EADIYQTPRYLVIGTGKKITLECSQTMGHDKMYWYQQDPGMELHLIHYSYGVNSTEKGDLSSESTVSRIRTEHFPLTLESARPSHTSQYLCASSDTAGIETQYFGPGTRLLVL.

This chain links TRBV7-8 with TRBJ2-7, with D possibly matching TRBD1 (6 bases). Germline V gene sequence: CDR1 SGHVS, CDR2 FQNEAQ. The V end lost 5 bases, the J end lost 2 bases, and 13 bases lay between the germline ends. The CDR3 is 14 amino acids. CDR3 coding DNA: TGTGCCAGCAGCGTCAAACAGGGAGCCTACGAGCAGTACGTC. Its protein product is CASSVKQGAYEQYV.

The genes are TRBV6-1 and TRBJ2-4, with a tentative D call TRBD2 (6 bases). Germline CDR1 and CDR2: MNHNS and SASEGT. The CDR3 totals 14 residues. V shed 2 bases and J shed 8 bases, with 13 bases lying between them. This CDR3 reads CASSERTGGDIQYF. DNA of the CDR3: TGTGCCAGCAGTGAAAGAACAGGCGGGGACATTCAGTACTTC.

This chain joins TRBV27 and TRBJ1-5, with D possibly TRBD1 on 5 matching bases. The germline V gene has CDR1 MNHEY and CDR2 SMNVEV (reference sequence). V lost 3 bases to trimming and J lost 7 bases, with 10 bases between them. The CDR3 contains 13 residues. The CDR3 DNA sequence: TGTGCCAGCAGTTTGGCGGGGGGGCAGCCCCAGCATTTT. As protein: CASSLAGGQPQHF.